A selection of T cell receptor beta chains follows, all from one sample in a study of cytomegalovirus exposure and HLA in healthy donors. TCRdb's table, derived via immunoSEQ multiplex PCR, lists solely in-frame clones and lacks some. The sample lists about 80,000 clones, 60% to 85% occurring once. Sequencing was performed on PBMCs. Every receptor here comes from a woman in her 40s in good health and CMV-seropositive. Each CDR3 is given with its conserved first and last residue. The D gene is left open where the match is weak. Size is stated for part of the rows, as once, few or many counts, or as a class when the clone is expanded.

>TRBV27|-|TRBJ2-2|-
TGTGCCAGCAGGAGACTGACCGGGGAGCTGTTTTTT
CASRRLTGELFF
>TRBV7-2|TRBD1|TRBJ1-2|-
TGTGCCAGCAGTCTAAGGGCCGGGACAGGGGGAGGTGGCTACACCTTC
CASSLRAGTGGGGYTF
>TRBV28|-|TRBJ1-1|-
TGTGCCAGCAGCACGACAGAGAACACTGAAGCTTTCTTT
CASSTTENTEAFF
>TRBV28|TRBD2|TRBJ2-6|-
TGTGCCAGCAGTCCATCGACTAGCGCCTACTCTGGGGCCAACGTCCTGACTTTC
CASSPSTSAYSGANVLTF
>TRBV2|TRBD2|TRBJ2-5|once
TGTGCCAGCAGAGGTAGCGGGGGCAGACAAGAGACCCAGTACTTC
CASRGSGGRQETQYF
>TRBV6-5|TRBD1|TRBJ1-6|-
TGTGCCAGCAGCCCACCGGGACAGGGTTTATCACCCCTCCACTTT
CASSPPGQGLSPLHF
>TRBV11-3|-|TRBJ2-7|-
TGTGCCAGCAGCCGCGGACAGCTAATACACTCCTACGAGCAGTACTTC
CASSRGQLIHSYEQYF
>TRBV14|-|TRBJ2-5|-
TGTGCCAGCAGCCAAGACATCTCGTCGGGGTCATCCCAAGAGACCCAGTACTTC
CASSQDISSGSSQETQYF
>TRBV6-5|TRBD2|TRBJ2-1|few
TGTGCCAGCAGGAGACTAGCGGGCTACAATGAGCAGTTCTTC
CASRRLAGYNEQFF
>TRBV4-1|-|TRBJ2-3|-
TGCGCCAGCAGCCAGATCAGTCCTAGCACAGATACGCAGTATTTT
CASSQISPSTDTQYF
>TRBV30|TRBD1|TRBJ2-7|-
TGTGCCTGGAGAGACAACAGGGGGCACGAGCAGTACTTC
CAWRDNRGHEQYF
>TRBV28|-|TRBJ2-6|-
TGTGCCAGCCGTATTGGACAGTTCTCTGGGGCCAACGTCCTGACTTTC
CASRIGQFSGANVLTF
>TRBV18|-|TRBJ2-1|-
TGTGCCAGCTCACCACCGCCGAGACAGGAGCAGTTCTTC
CASSPPPRQEQFF
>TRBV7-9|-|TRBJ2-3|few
TGTGCCAGCATTTTAGGGGGCACAGATACGCAGTATTTT
CASILGGTDTQYF
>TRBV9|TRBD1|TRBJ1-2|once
TGTGCCAGCAGCCCTTCCGCCGAGACAGGGGAGGTAAACTATGGCTACACCTTC
CASSPSAETGEVNYGYTF
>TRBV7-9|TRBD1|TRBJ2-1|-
TGTGCCAGCACCGGGACAGGAGCTCACAATGAGCAGTTCTTC
CASTGTGAHNEQFF
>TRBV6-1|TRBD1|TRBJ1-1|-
TGTGCCAGCAGTGGGAGGTCCGGACAGGGAAGAGGAGACACTGAAGCTTTCTTT
CASSGRSGQGRGDTEAFF
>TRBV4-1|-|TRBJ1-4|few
TGCGCCAGCAGCCAAGATCTTCGGGGAAATAATGAAAAACTGTTTTTT
CASSQDLRGNNEKLFF
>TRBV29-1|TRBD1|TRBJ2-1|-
TGCAGCGTTGAAGGGACAGGGGGTATCTACAATGAGCAGTTCTTC
CSVEGTGGIYNEQFF
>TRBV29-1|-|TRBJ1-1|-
TGCAGCGCCGGGGAGAACACTGAAGCTTTCTTT
CSAGENTEAFF
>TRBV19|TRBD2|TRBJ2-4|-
TGTGCCAGTAGTATAGTCCTAGCGGGGGGCCTCTACTTC
CASSIVLAGGLYF
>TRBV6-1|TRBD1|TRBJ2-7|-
TGTGCCAGCAGTGTGGGACAGGGTCTGAGCTCCTACGAGCAGTACTTC
CASSVGQGLSSYEQYF
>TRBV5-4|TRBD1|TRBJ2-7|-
TGTGCCAGCAGCTTGCCAGGGGGTCCCTACGAGCAGTACTTC
CASSLPGGPYEQYF
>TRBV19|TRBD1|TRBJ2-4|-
TGTGCCACGGTTACAGGGGTTGGGAACATTCAGTACTTC
CATVTGVGNIQYF
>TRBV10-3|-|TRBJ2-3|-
TGTGCCATCAGTGCTCAGGGGCGGTTCACAGATACGCAGTATTTT
CAISAQGRFTDTQYF
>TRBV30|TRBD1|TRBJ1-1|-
TGTGCCTGGGGACAGGGAAAACAGAACACTGAAGCTTTCTTT
CAWGQGKQNTEAFF
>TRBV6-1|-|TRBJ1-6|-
TGTGCCAGCAGTGAAGTCAAGGGGATGGGTTCACCCCTCCACTTT
CASSEVKGMGSPLHF
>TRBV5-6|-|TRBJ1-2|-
TGTGCCAGCAGCTTGGCCGCAAGTGGACAGATCTATGGCTACACCTTC
CASSLAASGQIYGYTF
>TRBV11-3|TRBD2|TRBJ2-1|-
TGTGCCAGCAGCTACCGACTAGCGGGAGGGCCCAATGAGCAGTTCTTC
CASSYRLAGGPNEQFF
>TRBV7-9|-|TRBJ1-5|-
TGTGCCAGCAGCTTCGAGCCCGGTAGCAATCAGCCCCAGCATTTT
CASSFEPGSNQPQHF
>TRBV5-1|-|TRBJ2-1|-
TGCGCCAGCAGCCCCGGAGGGACAGAGTACAATGAGCAGTTCTTC
CASSPGGTEYNEQFF
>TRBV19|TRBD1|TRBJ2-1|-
TGTGCCAGTACCAAGGACAGGGGCCCCTACAATGAGCAGTTCTTC
CASTKDRGPYNEQFF
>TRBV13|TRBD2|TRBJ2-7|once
TGTGCCAGCAGCCCCCTGGGACTAGCGGGACTCGACGAGCAGTACTTC
CASSPLGLAGLDEQYF
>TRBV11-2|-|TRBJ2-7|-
TGTGCCAGCAGCCCTACCCACGAGCAGTACTTC
CASSPTHEQYF
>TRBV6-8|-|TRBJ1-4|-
TGTGCCAGCATTAACGAGAGACCGCGGACAGAGAATGAAAAACTGTTTTTT
CASINERPRTENEKLFF
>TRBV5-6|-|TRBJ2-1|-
TGTGCCAGCAGCCGGATCCTAGCAATTAATGAGCAGTTCTTC
CASSRILAINEQFF
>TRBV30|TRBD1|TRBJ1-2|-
TGTGCCTGGGGACAGGGCGGCTATGGCTACACCTTC
CAWGQGGYGYTF